A single sample gave rise to the 5 T cell receptor beta chains below, sequenced in a study of T cells after somatic rescue of genetic block. Sequencing used immunoSEQ multiplex PCR; TCRdb keeps in-frame clones, though not all of them. This sample carries under 150,000 clones, approximately 90% of them seen once, and the ten largest clones take approximately 1.5%. The material sequenced was peripheral blood mononuclear cells (PBMCs). These receptors all stem from a woman younger than 35.

The V gene is TRBV28, the J gene TRBJ1-5; D ambiguous. The V gene's germline CDR1 is MDHEN and CDR2 SYDVKM. The ends were cut back, 1 base at V and 0 bases at J, with 13 bases in the middle. This CDR3 has 17 amino acids. The CDR3 here is CASSLYPSSDSNQPQHF. CDR3 bases: TGTGCCAGCAGTTTATATCCCTCAAGCGATAGCAATCAGCCCCAGCATTTT.

This chain uses TRBV18 with TRBJ2-3; 9 bases fit TRBD2. This CDR3 spans 16 amino acids. With V trimmed by 4 bases and J by 4 bases, 9 bases remained unmatched. CDR1 is KGHSH, CDR2 LQKENI, per germline. CDR3 sequence reads: CASSQRQAGGADTQYF. Written as DNA, the CDR3 is TGTGCCAGCTCACAACGTCAAGCGGGGGGCGCAGATACGCAGTATTTT.

The chain combines TRBV21-1 with TRBJ2-3; TRBD2 is the table's D call, not checked against the DNA. TRBV21-1 is a pseudogene segment. The CDR3 totals 15 residues. The CDR3 region has the DNA TGTGCCAGCAGCAAAGCTCAGCGGTGCACAGATACGCAGTATTTT. This encodes CASSKAQRCTDTQYF.

The rearrangement links TRBV19 to TRBJ1-3; 8 nucleotides match TRBD1. Germline assignment: CDR1 LNHDA and CDR2 SQIVND (reference sequence). V trimming: 2 bases; J trimming: 8 bases; junction bases outside the gene matches: 2. This CDR3 spans 13 amino acids. CDR3 DNA sequence: TGTGCCAGTAGTATACAGGGGGCTTACACCATATATTTT. Encoded protein: CASSIQGAYTIYF. Complete variable domain (other parts from reference TRBV19 and TRBJ1-3): DGGITQSPKYLFRKEGQNVTLSCEQNLNHDAMYWYRQDPGQGLRLIYYSQIVNDFQKGDIAEGYSVSREKKESFPLTVTSAQKNPTAFYLCASSIQGAYTIYFGEGSWLTVV.

V usage is TRBV11-1 and J usage is TRBJ2-4; possibly TRBD1 for D (6 bases). Germline CDR1 reads SGHAT; CDR2 reads FQDESV (reference sequence). V lost 5 bases, J lost 0 bases, and 20 bases lay in between. This CDR3 comprises 18 residues. The CDR3 protein is CASSPRSRGALAKNIQYF. The CDR3 bases are TGTGCCAGCAGCCCCAGGTCCAGGGGAGCACTAGCCAAAAACATTCAGTACTTC.